These T cell receptor beta chains were read from a single sample in a study of shared clonotypes between healthy human individuals. The method was immunoSEQ multiplex PCR; TCRdb's version includes in-frame clones alone and lacks a portion of them. The sample records 1.5 million to 2.5 million clones, approximately 94% being singletons. Source material: naive CD8+ T cells sorted from blood. Receptors were obtained from a man younger than 35 in good health. Each CDR3 is given with its conserved first and last residue. The D gene is left open where the match is weak. Expanded clones get a size class; other rows say once, few or many, or leave the size out.

TRBJ2-2,-,TRBV6-1,-,TGTGCCAGCAGTGGGGGCCCGGTCTCGAGGTTATCCGGGGAGCTGTTTTTT,CASSGGPVSRLSGELFF
TRBJ2-2,TRBD2,TRBV9,-,TGTGCCAGCAGCGATAGCGGGGGGAACACCGGGGAGCTGTTTTTT,CASSDSGGNTGELFF
TRBJ2-7,TRBD1,TRBV11-2,-,TGTGCCAGCAGCCAGGGACAGGGGGGATCCCACGAGCAGTACTTC,CASSQGQGGSHEQYF
TRBJ2-7,-,TRBV19,-,TGTGCCAGTAGTATATTGGGGAGCTCCTACGAGCAGTACTTC,CASSILGSSYEQYF
TRBJ2-1,-,TRBV7-2,-,TGTGCCAGCAGCTCGACAGAGTCCTACAATGAGCAGTTCTTC,CASSSTESYNEQFF
TRBJ1-2,-,TRBV2,once,TGTGCCACGCGCGGGGCGGACCTCGTATATTGCACCTTC,CATRGADLVYCTF
TRBJ1-1,-,TRBV4-1,-,TGCGCCAGCAGCCAAGAATTATTACAGGAAGCTTTCTTT,CASSQELLQEAFF
TRBJ1-5,-,TRBV16,-,TGTGCCAGCAGCCAATTAGACAGTGGCAATCAGCCCCAGCATTTT,CASSQLDSGNQPQHF
TRBJ1-5,-,TRBV4-2,few,TGTGCCAGCAGCCAAGGGGGCGAAGATCAGCCCCAGCATTTT,CASSQGGEDQPQHF
TRBJ1-1,-,TRBV7-9,-,TGTGCCAGCAGCTTATCGGGGGCCAGGGGAGGCACTGAAGCTTTCTTT,CASSLSGARGGTEAFF
TRBJ1-4,-,TRBV5-6,-,TGTGCCAGCAGTTCGCAGTCTAATGAAAAACTGTTTTTT,CASSSQSNEKLFF
TRBJ2-5,-,TRBV28,-,TGTGCCAGCAGTTTACGTGGGGCGGAGACCCAGTACTTC,CASSLRGAETQYF
TRBJ2-5,TRBD2,TRBV6-5,-,TGTGCCAGCAGTTACCTGGGGGGGAGCCAAGAGACCCAGTACTTC,CASSYLGGSQETQYF
TRBJ2-5,-,TRBV5-6,-,TGTGCCAGCAGCGGTAGCGGCCAAGAGACCCAGTACTTC,CASSGSGQETQYF
TRBJ1-1,-,TRBV5-6,-,TGTGCCAGCAGCCTCGGAATGGCGGGGAACACTGAAGCTTTCTTT,CASSLGMAGNTEAFF
TRBJ1-2,-,TRBV5-4,-,TGTGCCAGCAGCTTGGTGGACAGCGAAGGGTATGGCTACACCTTC,CASSLVDSEGYGYTF
TRBJ1-6,TRBD1,TRBV2,-,TGTGCCAGCAGCCCAGCCCGGGACAGTAATAATTCACCCCTCCACTTT,CASSPARDSNNSPLHF
TRBJ2-1,-,TRBV4-3,-,TGCGCCAGCAGCCAAGAATCCCTGGCTAGAGGACCTCAAGGTGAGCAGTTCTTC,CASSQESLARGPQGEQFF
TRBJ1-1,-,TRBV27,once,TGTGCCAGCAGTCCCTCCTGGGGAGAGATGAACACTGAAGCTTTCTTT,CASSPSWGEMNTEAFF
TRBJ2-3,-,TRBV6-5,-,TGTGCCAGCTCACTAGTGACTTCAGATACGCAGTATTTT,CASSLVTSDTQYF
TRBJ2-5,-,TRBV7-9,-,TGTGCCAGCAGCTTAGACGCGGAAGAGACCCAGTACTTC,CASSLDAEETQYF
TRBJ2-7,-,TRBV2,-,TGTGCCAGCAAGTGGACGGAGGGCTACGAGCAGTACTTC,CASKWTEGYEQYF
TRBJ1-6,TRBD1,TRBV7-9,-,TGTGCCAGCAGCCAGGGGGGTGACTATAATTCACCCCTCCACTTT,CASSQGGDYNSPLHF
TRBJ1-4,-,TRBV27,-,TGTGCCAGCAGTTTAGGGGCAACTAATGAAAAACTGTTTTTT,CASSLGATNEKLFF
TRBJ1-5,TRBD1,TRBV27,-,TGTGCCAGCAGTCCCCTAACAGGGGGCAATCAGCCCCAGCATTTT,CASSPLTGGNQPQHF
TRBJ1-4,-,TRBV9,-,TGTGCCAGCAGCGTAGTCGGATCAACTAATGAAAAACTGTTTTTT,CASSVVGSTNEKLFF
TRBJ2-7,-,TRBV5-4,-,TGTGCCAGCAGCTTGGGGCAGGGAATCTCCTACGAGCAGTACTTC,CASSLGQGISYEQYF
TRBJ2-7,-,TRBV5-1,-,TGCGCCAGCAGCTTGGCTCCGGGTGCGTACGAGCAGTACTTC,CASSLAPGAYEQYF
TRBJ1-2,TRBD1,TRBV5-8,-,TGTGCCAGCAGCTTGTTGGGGGACAGGGCGATTGGCTACACCTTC,CASSLLGDRAIGYTF
TRBJ2-1,TRBD2,TRBV27,-,TGTGCCAGCAGTCTCCCCCATGGAGCGGGGGGTTCGCAGTTCTTC,CASSLPHGAGGSQFF
TRBJ1-3,-,TRBV9,-,TGTGCCAGCAGCGCAGAACCTTCGGGGGGAAACACCATATATTTT,CASSAEPSGGNTIYF
TRBJ2-7,TRBD2,TRBV7-9,-,TGTGCCAGCAGCTCCGCGATGGGACTAGTCATAGACCAGTACTTC,CASSSAMGLVIDQYF